The 10 T cell receptor beta chains given below trace back to one sample, sequenced in a study of T cell changes during pregnancy in multiple sclerosis. Sequencing used immunoSEQ multiplex PCR; TCRdb keeps in-frame clones, though not all of them. Here the sample spans about 76,000 clones, 80% to 95% being singletons. The sequencing here drew on peripheral blood, taken after pregnancy. The receptors were sampled from a female donor in good health, enrolled as a control in a pregnancy study.

The J gene is TRBJ1-5, the V gene TRBV4-1; 7 nucleotides line up with TRBD1. The CDR3 is 15 residues long. V lost 2 bases to trimming and J lost 4 bases; unmatched junction nucleotides: 5. Germline values: CDR1 MGHRA, CDR2 YSYEKL. CDR3: CASSQTGQRNQPQHF. The CDR3 coding sequence is TGCGCCAGCAGCCAAACGGGACAGCGGAATCAGCCCCAGCATTTT.

This clone appeared once. This rearrangement joins TRBV7-9 to TRBJ2-5, with TRBD2 matching over 8 bases. J gave up 5 bases and V 3 bases, and 11 bases lay outside the gene matches. The germline V gene has CDR1 SEHNR and CDR2 FQNEAQ (reference sequence). This CDR3 is built from 16 residues. The CDR3: CASSFGGTRGGETQYF. The CDR3 DNA follows: TGTGCCAGCAGCTTTGGGGGGACTAGGGGTGGCGAGACCCAGTACTTC. The full variable domain, in which reference TRBV7-9 and TRBJ2-5 provide the parts outside the CDR3, is DTGVSQNPRHKITKRGQNVTFRCDPISEHNRLYWYRQTLGQGPEFLTYFQNEAQLEKSRLLSDRFSAERPKGSFSTLEIQRTEQGDSAMYLCASSFGGTRGGETQYFGPGTRLLVL.

The chain has TRBV6-5 and TRBJ2-7; 8 bases are shared with TRBD2. The CDR3 loop spans 15 amino acids. V was pared by 2 bases and J by 6 bases, with 9 bases of the junction left unmatched. The germline CDR1 and CDR2 sequences are MNHEY and SVGAGI. This CDR3 is CASSYILAGTGEQYF. The DNA of the CDR3 is TGTGCCAGCAGTTACATCCTAGCGGGTACTGGCGAGCAGTACTTC.

This clone was found once. The chain employs TRBV20-1 and TRBJ2-1; a possible D gene is TRBD2 (5 bases). V gave up 7 bases and J gave up 5 bases, with 9 bases separating them. Germline values: CDR1 DFQATT, CDR2 SNEGSKA (reference sequence). The CDR3 length is 11 residues. CDR3 sequence reads: CSEARDNEQFF. The CDR3 DNA reads TGCAGTGAGGCGCGGGACAATGAGCAGTTCTTC.

This chain's CDR3 is CASRSAPGTRDAKNIQYF. As DNA, the CDR3 is TGTGCCAGCAGATCTGCTCCCGGGACTAGGGATGCCAAAAACATTCAGTACTTC. The V and J genes are TRBV7-9 and TRBJ2-4; 8 bases align to TRBD2. Germline V CDR1 and CDR2: SEHNR, FQNEAQ (reference sequence). After removal of 6 bases from V and 1 base from J, the junction contained 14 bases not matched to a gene. The CDR3 sequence is 18 residues long.

The V gene is TRBV9, the J gene TRBJ1-6; 8 bases fit TRBD1. The J segment lost 7 bases and the V segment lost 0 bases, leaving 6 bases of the junction unmatched. The CDR3 is 16 amino acids. CDR1 is SGDLS and CDR2 is YYNGEE in the germline V gene. CDR3 protein: CASSVAGQGPNSPLHF. DNA of the CDR3: TGTGCCAGCAGCGTAGCCGGACAGGGACCAAATTCACCCCTCCACTTT.

V is TRBV18 and J is TRBJ2-7, with D perhaps TRBD2 (6 bases). The CDR3 runs to 14 residues. The germline V gene has CDR1 KGHSH and CDR2 LQKENI. Trimming took off 3 bases at V and 6 bases at J, with 15 bases between the two ends. Here the CDR3 DNA reads TGTGCCAGCTCACCGATCTCCGAGGGAGGCGAGCAGTACTTC. Its protein product is CASSPISEGGEQYF.

The gene calls are TRBV20-1 and TRBJ2-1, with D perhaps matching TRBD2 (6 bases). Trimming took 1 base from V and 13 from J, leaving 8 bases between them. CDR3 length: 10 amino acids. The germline CDR1 and CDR2 sequences are DFQATT and SNEGSKA (reference sequence). CDR3 DNA: TGCAGTGCTAGAGGGCGGGAACAGTTCTTC. Its protein is CSARGREQFF.

The chain is built from TRBV27 and TRBJ2-1; 11 bases map to TRBD2. V lost 5 bases and J lost 0; bases outside the gene matches: 9. From germline, CDR1 is MNHEY and CDR2 SMNVEV (reference sequence). The CDR3 has 18 amino acids. The DNA of the CDR3 is TGTGCCAGCAGTGCGGGACTAGCGGCTATGAGCTCCTACAATGAGCAGTTCTTC. Translated, it gives CASSAGLAAMSSYNEQFF.

The rearrangement joins TRBV28 to TRBJ2-7; 7 bases align to TRBD2. The length of the CDR3 is 12 residues. Germline values: CDR1 MDHEN, CDR2 SYDVKM. V trimming: 10 bases; J trimming: 2 bases; junction bases outside the gene matches: 5. Written as DNA, the CDR3 is TGTGCCACAACGGGGGGACCCTACGAGCAGTACTTC. Translating gives CATTGGPYEQYF.